This T cell receptor (beta chain) is drawn from a study of T cells in Graves' hyperthyroidism and ophthalmopathy. Lactation, pregnancy, other autoimmune disease or uncontrolled infection excluded patients. The authors took PBMCs from over 8.5 ml fresh peripheral blood. RNA transcripts gave rise to amplified TCR beta CDR3 regions. TCR CDR3 regions were first amplified by RT-PCR with HTBI primers. TCRdb independently ran MiXCR on the multiplex PCR reads; one entry per CDR3 protein. The table records under 300,000 distinct CDR3 sequences, 13% of them present only once. This TCR came from a woman between 25 and 40 years old with Graves' hyperthyroidism that later progressed to Graves' ophthalmopathy. Material: blood.

CDR3 residues: CASSIDQWGQGRNIQYF. The DNA for the CDR3 is TGTGCCAGTAGTATAGATCAATGGGGACAGGGTAGAAACATTCAGTACTTC. The chain couples TRBV19 to TRBJ2-4; 9 positions match TRBD1. Germline CDR1 is LNHDA and CDR2 is SQIVND (reference sequence). The CDR3 is made up of 17 amino acids. The V and J ends lost 0 bases and 6 bases, in that order; junction bases with no gene match: 9.